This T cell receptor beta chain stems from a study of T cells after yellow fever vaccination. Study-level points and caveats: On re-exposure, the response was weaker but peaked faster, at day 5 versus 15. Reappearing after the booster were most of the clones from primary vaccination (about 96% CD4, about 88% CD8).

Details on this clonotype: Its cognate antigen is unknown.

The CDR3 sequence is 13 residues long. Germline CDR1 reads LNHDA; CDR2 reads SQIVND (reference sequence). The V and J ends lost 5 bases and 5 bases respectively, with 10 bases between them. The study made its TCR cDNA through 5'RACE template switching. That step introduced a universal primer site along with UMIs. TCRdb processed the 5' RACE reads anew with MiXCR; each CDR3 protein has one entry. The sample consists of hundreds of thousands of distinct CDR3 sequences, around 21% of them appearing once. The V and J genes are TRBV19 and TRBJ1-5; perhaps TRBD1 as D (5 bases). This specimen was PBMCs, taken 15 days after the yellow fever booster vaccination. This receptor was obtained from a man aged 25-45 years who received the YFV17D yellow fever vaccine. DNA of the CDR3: TGTGCCAGTAGTGGGACGGAGTATCAGCCCCAGCATTTT. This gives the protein CASSGTEYQPQHF.